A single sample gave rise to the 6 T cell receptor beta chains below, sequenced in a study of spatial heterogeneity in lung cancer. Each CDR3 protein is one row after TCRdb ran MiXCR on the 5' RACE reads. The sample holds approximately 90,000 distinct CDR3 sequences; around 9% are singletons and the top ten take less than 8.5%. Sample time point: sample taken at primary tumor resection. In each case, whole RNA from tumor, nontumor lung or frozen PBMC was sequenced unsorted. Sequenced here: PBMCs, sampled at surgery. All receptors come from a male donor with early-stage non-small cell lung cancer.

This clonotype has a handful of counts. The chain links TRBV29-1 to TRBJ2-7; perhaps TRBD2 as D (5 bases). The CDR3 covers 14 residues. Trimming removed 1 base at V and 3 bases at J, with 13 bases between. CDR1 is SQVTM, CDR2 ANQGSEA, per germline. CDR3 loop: CSVEGTRSGYEQYF. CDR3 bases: TGCAGCGTTGAAGGTACTAGGTCCGGCTACGAGCAGTACTTC.

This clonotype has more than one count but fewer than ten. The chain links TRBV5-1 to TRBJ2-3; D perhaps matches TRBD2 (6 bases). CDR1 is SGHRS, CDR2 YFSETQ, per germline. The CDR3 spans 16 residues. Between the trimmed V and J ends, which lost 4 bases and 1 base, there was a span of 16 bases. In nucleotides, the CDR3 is TGCGCCAGCAGCCGGGACCGCGGCGGGGGCACAGATACGCAGTATTTT. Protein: CASSRDRGGGTDTQYF.

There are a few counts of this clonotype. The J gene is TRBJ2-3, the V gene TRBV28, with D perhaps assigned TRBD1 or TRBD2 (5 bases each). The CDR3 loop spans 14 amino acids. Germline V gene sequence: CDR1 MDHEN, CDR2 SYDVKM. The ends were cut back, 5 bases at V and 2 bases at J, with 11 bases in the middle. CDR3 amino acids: CASSPGRPTDTQYF. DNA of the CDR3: TGTGCCAGCAGTCCGGGACGCCCCACAGATACGCAGTATTTT.

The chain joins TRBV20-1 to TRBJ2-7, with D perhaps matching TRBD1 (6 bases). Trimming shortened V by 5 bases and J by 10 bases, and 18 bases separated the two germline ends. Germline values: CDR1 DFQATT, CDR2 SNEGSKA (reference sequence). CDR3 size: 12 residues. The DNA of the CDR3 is TGCAGTGCTTACCCGACAGGCTCACTCCAGTACTTC. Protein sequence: CSAYPTGSLQYF.

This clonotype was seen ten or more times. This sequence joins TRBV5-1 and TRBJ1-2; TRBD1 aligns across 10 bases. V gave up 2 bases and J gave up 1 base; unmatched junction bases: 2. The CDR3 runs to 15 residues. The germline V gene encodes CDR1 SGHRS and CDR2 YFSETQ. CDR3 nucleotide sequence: TGCGCCAGCAGCTTCGGACAGGGGGTTAACTATGGCTACACCTTC. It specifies CASSFGQGVNYGYTF. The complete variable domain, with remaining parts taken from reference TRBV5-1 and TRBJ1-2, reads KAGVTQTPRYLIKTRGQQVTLSCSPISGHRSVSWYQQTPGQGLQFLFEYFSETQRNKGNFPGRFSGRQFSNSRSEMNVSTLELGDSALYLCASSFGQGVNYGYTFGSGTRLTVV.

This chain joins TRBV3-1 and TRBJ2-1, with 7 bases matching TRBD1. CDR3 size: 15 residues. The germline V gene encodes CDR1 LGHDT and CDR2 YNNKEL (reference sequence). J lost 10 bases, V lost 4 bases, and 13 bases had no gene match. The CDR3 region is CASSLRQGLNTEQFF. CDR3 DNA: TGTGCCAGCAGCCTCCGACAGGGTCTTAACACGGAGCAGTTCTTC.